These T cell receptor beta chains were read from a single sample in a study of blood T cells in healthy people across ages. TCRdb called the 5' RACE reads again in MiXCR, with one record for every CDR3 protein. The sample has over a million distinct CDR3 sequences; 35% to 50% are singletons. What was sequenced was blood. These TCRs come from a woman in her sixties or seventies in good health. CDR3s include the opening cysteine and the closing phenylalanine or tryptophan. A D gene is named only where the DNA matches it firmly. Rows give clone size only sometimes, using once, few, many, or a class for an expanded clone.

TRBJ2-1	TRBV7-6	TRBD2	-	TGTGCCAGCAGGGGAGGCCCCAGTATGACTAGCGGGAAGAAGTACAATGAGCAGTTCTTC	CASRGGPSMTSGKKYNEQFF
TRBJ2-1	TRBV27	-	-	TGTGCCAGCAGTTCCTCGGGACTTCTCGGGCAGTTCTTC	CASSSSGLLGQFF
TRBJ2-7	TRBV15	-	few	TGTGCCACCAGCAGAGATACGGGCTACGAGCAGTACTTC	CATSRDTGYEQYF
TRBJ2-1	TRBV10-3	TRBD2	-	TGTGCCATCAGTGCAGGAGCGGGGGCGGGTGAGCAGTTCTTC	CAISAGAGAGEQFF
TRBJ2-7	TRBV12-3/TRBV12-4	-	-	TGTGCCAGCAGTTTCAGTCCTACCTACGAGCAGTACTTC	CASSFSPTYEQYF
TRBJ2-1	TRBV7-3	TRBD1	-	TGTGCCAGCAGCTCCACCGGGACAGACACTGCAAAGTTCTTC	CASSSTGTDTAKFF
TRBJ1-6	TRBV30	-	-	TGTGCCTGGAAAACAGCATACAATTCACCCCTCCACTTT	CAWKTAYNSPLHF
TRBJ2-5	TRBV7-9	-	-	TGTGCCAGCAGCCCCGGCAGTGGACAGACCCAGTACTTC	CASSPGSGQTQYF
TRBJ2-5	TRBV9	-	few	TGTGCCAGCAGCGTAGGCCCCGGGGAAGAGACCCAGTACTTC	CASSVGPGEETQYF
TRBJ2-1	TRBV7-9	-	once	TGTGCCAGCAGCTTAAGTTTCGGTCTCGATGAGCAGTTCTTC	CASSLSFGLDEQFF
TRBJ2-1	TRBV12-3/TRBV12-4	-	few	TGTGCCAGCAGTTTCGACAGCTCCTACAATGAGCAGTTCTTC	CASSFDSSYNEQFF
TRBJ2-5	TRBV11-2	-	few	TGTGCCAGCAGCTTAGATCGACGAAAGACCCAGTACTTC	CASSLDRRKTQYF
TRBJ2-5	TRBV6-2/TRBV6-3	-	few	TGTGCCAGCGGAGCGACCAGTTGGAGGCTGGAGACCCAGTACTTC	CASGATSWRLETQYF
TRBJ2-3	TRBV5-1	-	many	TGTGCCAGCAGCTTGGGCAGACCCACAGATACGCAGTATTTT	CASSLGRPTDTQYF
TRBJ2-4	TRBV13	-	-	TGTGCCTGCAGCCCAAGGGACTCCATAAACATTCAGTACTTC	CACSPRDSINIQYF
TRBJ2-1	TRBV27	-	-	TGTGCCAGCGGGGGAGGAGGGCCGGTATACAATGAGCAGTTCTTC	CASGGGGPVYNEQFF
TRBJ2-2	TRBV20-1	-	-	TGCAGTGCTAGAGATCCGAGCGGTTTAGGGAGGACCGGGGAGCTGTTTTTT	CSARDPSGLGRTGELFF
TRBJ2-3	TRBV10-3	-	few	TGTGCCATCAGCCCTAGGGGTAGCGGAGTTAGCACAGATACGCAGTATTTT	CAISPRGSGVSTDTQYF
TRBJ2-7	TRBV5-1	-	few	TGCGCCAGCAGCTTGGTGCCAGTCTCCTACGAGCAGTACTTC	CASSLVPVSYEQYF
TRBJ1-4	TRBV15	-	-	TGTGCCACCAGCAGAGTCCGGGCTCGGCGGGAAAAACTGTTTTTT	CATSRVRARREKLFF
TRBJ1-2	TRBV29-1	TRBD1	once	TGCAGCGTTGTAAGGGGACAGGGGACAACGGGGGATGGCTACACCTTC	CSVVRGQGTTGDGYTF
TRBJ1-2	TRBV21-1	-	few	TGTGCCAGCAGCAAAGGCGGGCATGGCTACACCTTC	CASSKGGHGYTF
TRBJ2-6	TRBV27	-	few	TGTGCCAGCAGTTTAGTGGGGGACTCTGGGGCCAACGTCCTGACTTTC	CASSLVGDSGANVLTF
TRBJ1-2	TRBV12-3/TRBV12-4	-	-	TGTGCCAGCAGCTTGACAATCGGGGCAGGAGGCTACACCTTC	CASSLTIGAGGYTF
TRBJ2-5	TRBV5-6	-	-	TGTGCCAGCAGCTCATTTATGGAGACCCAGTACTTC	CASSSFMETQYF
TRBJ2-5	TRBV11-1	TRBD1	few	TGTGCCAGCAGCAGCCGGACAGGGCTTGGGGAGACCCAGTACTTC	CASSSRTGLGETQYF
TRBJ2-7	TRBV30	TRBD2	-	TGTGCCTGGAGACGGACTAGCGGGCCCCCCTACGAGCAGTACTTC	CAWRRTSGPPYEQYF
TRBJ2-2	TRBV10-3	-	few	TGTGCCATCAGCGGGGAAAACACCGGGGAGCTGTTTTTT	CAISGENTGELFF
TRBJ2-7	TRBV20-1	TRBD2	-	TGCAGTGCTAGAGGTTCGACTAGCGGGAGTCACGAGCAGTACTTC	CSARGSTSGSHEQYF
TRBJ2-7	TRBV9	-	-	TGTGCCAGCAGCGCATTCCTTGCAGTGGACGAGCAGTACTTC	CASSAFLAVDEQYF
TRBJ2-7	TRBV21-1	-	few	TGTGCCAGCAGCGGACGGGAGTTGGTGTACGAGCAGTACTTC	CASSGRELVYEQYF
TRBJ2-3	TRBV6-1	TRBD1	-	TGTGCCAGCAGCTCATCTCCGGGACAGGGGGACACAGACACGCAGTATTTT	CASSSSPGQGDTDTQYF
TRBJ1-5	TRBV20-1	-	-	TGCAGTGCTAGGCCCAGGGGTGACGCGAGGCAGCCCCAGCATTTT	CSARPRGDARQPQHF
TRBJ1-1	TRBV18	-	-	TGTGCCAGCTCACCCGATTGGGGGACTGAAGCTTTCTTT	CASSPDWGTEAFF
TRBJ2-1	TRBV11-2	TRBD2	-	TGTGCCAGCAGCTTAGCTATTGCGGGAGGGGATGAGCAGTTCTTC	CASSLAIAGGDEQFF
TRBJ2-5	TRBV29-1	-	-	TGCAGCGTGGCGGACAGCCTGCAAGAGACCCAGTACTTC	CSVADSLQETQYF
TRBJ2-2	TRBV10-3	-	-	TGTGCCATCGACCCCGAGACCGGGGAGCTGTTTTTT	CAIDPETGELFF
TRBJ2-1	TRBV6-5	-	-	TGTGCCAGCAGTTACGATTTTGGGGTTGGGAACAATGAGCAGTTCTTC	CASSYDFGVGNNEQFF
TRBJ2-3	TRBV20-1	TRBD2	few	TGCAGTGCTAGTTTGGAACTAGCGGGCTTCACAGATACGCAGTATTTT	CSASLELAGFTDTQYF
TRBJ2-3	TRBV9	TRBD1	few	TGTGCCAGCAGCGGACGAAAGGACAGGCGCACAGATACGCAGTATTTT	CASSGRKDRRTDTQYF
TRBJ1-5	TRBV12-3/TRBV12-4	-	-	TGTGCCAGCAGTTTATTTATTAGTGGCAGCTATGGCAATCAGCCCCAGCATTTT	CASSLFISGSYGNQPQHF
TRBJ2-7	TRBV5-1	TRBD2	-	TGCGCCAGCAGTCCTTTATCCGGGACTAGCGGGAGGCACTCCTACGAGCAGTACTTC	CASSPLSGTSGRHSYEQYF
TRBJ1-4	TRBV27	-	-	TGTGCCAGCAGTGTAGAGCGCGCTGAAAAACTGTTTTTT	CASSVERAEKLFF
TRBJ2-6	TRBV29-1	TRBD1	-	TGCAGCGTCCCTGGACAGGGGGATTTGTTAGCTTCTGGGGCCAACGTCCTGACTTTC	CSVPGQGDLLASGANVLTF
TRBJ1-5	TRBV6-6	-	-	TGTGCCAGCACCGGGGTCGATCAGCCCCAGCATTTT	CASTGVDQPQHF
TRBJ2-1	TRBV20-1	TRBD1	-	TGCAGTGCTAGAGTACGGGGGCGGACAGGGTCCTACAATGAGCAGTTCTTC	CSARVRGRTGSYNEQFF
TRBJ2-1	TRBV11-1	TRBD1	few	TGTGCCAGCAGCTTGGACAGGGGCCACAATGAGCAGTTCTTC	CASSLDRGHNEQFF
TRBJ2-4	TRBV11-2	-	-	TGTGCCAGCAGCTTAGTAGGGTGGAAAGACGCCAAAAACATTCAGTACTTC	CASSLVGWKDAKNIQYF